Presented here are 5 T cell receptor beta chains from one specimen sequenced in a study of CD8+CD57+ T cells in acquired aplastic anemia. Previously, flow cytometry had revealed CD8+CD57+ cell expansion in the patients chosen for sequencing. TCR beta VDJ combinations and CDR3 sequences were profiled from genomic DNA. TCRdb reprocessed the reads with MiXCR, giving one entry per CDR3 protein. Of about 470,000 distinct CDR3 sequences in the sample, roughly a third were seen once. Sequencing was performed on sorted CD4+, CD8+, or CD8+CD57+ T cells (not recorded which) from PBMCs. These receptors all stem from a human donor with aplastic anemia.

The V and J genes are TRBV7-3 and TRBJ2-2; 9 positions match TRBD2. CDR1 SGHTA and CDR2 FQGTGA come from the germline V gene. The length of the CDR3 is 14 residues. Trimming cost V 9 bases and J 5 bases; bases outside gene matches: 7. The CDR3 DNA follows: TGTGCCAGGACGGGACTAGCAGGGACCGGGGAGCTGTTTTTT. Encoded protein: CARTGLAGTGELFF.

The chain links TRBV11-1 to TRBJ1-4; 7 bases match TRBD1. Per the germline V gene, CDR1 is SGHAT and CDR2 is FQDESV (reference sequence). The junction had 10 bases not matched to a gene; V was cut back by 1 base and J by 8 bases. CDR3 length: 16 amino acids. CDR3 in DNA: TGTGCCAGCAGCTTAGGGGGCACAGGGGTTAGCGAAAAACTGTTTTTT. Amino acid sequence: CASSLGGTGVSEKLFF.

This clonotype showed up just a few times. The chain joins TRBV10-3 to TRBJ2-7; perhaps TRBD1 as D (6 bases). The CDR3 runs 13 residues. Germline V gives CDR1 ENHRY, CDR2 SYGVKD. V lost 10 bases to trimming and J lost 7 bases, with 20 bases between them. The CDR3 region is CASKDSFKGEQYF. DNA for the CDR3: TGTGCCAGCAAGGACAGCTTTAAGGGGGAGCAGTACTTC.

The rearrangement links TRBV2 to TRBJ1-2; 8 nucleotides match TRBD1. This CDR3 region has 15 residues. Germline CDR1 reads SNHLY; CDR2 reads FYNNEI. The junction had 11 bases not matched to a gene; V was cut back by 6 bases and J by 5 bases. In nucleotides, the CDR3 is TGTGCCAGCAGACCAACGGCCGGACAGGGTTATGGCTACACCTTC. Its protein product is CASRPTAGQGYGYTF.

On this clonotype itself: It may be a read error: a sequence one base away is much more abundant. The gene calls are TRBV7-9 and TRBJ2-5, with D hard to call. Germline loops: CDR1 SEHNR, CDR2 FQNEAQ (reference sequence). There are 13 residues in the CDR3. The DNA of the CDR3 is TGTGCCGGCAGCTTAGGCGAAGGCCAGACCCAGTACTTC. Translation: CAGSLGEGQTQYF.